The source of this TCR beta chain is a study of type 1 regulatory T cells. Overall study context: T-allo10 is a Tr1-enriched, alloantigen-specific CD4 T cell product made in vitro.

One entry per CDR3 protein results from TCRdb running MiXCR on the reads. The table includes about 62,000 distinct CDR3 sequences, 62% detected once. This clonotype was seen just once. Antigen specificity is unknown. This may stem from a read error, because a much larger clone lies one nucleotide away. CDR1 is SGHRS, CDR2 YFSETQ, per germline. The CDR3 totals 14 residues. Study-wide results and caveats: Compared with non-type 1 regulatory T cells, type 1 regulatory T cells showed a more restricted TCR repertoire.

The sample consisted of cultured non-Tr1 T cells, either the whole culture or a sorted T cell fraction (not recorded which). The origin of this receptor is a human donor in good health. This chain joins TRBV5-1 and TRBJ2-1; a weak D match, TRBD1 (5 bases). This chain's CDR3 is CASSLQGAYNEHFF. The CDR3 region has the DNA TGCGCCAGCAGCTTGCAGGGTGCCTACAATGAGCACTTCTTC. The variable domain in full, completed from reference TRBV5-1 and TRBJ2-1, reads KAGVTQTPRYLIKTRGQQVTLSCSPISGHRSVSWYQQTPGQGLQFLFEYFSETQRNKGNFPGRFSGRQFSNSRSEMNVSTLELGDSALYLCASSLQGAYNEHFFGPGTRLTVL.